This TCR beta chain was obtained from a study of technical replicates of blood from a few donors. Germline V lookup: CDR1 SNHLY, CDR2 FYNNEI. The V gene end was trimmed by 6 bases and the J gene end by 9 bases; junction bases not matched to a gene: 6. The CDR3 spans 14 residues. Profiled with immunoSEQ multiplex PCR; TCRdb holds only in-frame clones, not every one. The sample consists of tens of thousands of clones, roughly nine tenths of them appearing once. The V call is TRBV2, the J call TRBJ2-1; TRBD2 agrees at 12 bases. This clonotype originated in a human donor in good health. Some clones in this sample may be carry-over from other donors' samples. Sequencing was performed on PBMCs. CDR3 coding DNA: TGTGCCAGCAGACTAGCGGGAGGACCAGGTGAGCAGTTCTTC. It yields the protein CASRLAGGPGEQFF.